The 21 T cell receptor beta chains reported below all come from one sample, sequenced in a study of T cell responses to AZD1222 COVID-19 vaccine. TCRdb's table, derived via immunoSEQ multiplex PCR, lists solely in-frame clones and lacks some. The table shows 80,000 to 90,000 clones, with 89% occurring only once. Sequences were derived from peripheral blood, sampled on day 0 of AZD1222 vaccination. Receptor source: an adult in good health.

The J gene is TRBJ2-1, the V gene TRBV7-2; D not certain. The germline CDR1 and CDR2 sequences are SGHTA and FQGNSA. The V gene lost 2 bases and the J gene lost 4 bases, with 12 bases spanning the gap. There are 15 residues in the CDR3. The CDR3 sequence is CASSLYSLMYNEQFF. The CDR3 region has the DNA TGTGCCAGCAGCTTATATTCGCTCATGTACAATGAGCAGTTCTTC. The whole variable domain, remainder taken from reference TRBV7-2 and TRBJ2-1, is GAGVSQSPSNKVTEKGKDVELRCDPISGHTALYWYRQSLGQGLEFLIYFQGNSAPDKSGLPSDRFSAERTGGSVSTLTIQRTQQEDSAVYLCASSLYSLMYNEQFFGPGTRLTVL.

In regard to this clone: One junction end disagrees with the germline gene, perhaps due to a read error. The CDR3: CASRLSVDSPLHF. The CDR3 nucleotides read TGCGCCAGCCGCTTGTCGGTGGATTCACCCCTCCACTTT. The chain has TRBV5-1 and TRBJ1-6; no definite D call. The CDR3 contains 13 residues. Germline loops: CDR1 SGHRS, CDR2 YFSETQ.

This chain connects TRBV6-5 to TRBJ2-5; D is undetermined. The CDR3 has 13 residues. CDR1 MNHEY and CDR2 SVGAGI come from the germline V gene. Trimming removed 7 bases from V and 5 bases from J, with 14 bases in between. The chain's CDR3 is CASTGSRRETQYF. The CDR3, as DNA: TGTGCCAGCACCGGGTCCCGCCGGGAGACCCAGTACTTC.

V and J are TRBV5-1 and TRBJ1-6, with 7 bases identical to TRBD1. The germline V gene has CDR1 SGHRS and CDR2 YFSETQ. Unmatched junction bases numbered 5, after V lost 4 bases and J lost 7 bases. This CDR3 is 14 amino acids long. The CDR3, as DNA: TGCGCCAGCAGCCCCCGGGACAGCAATTCACCCCTCCACTTT. Translation gives CASSPRDSNSPLHF.

The chain couples TRBV3-1 (or the pseudogene TRBV3-2) to TRBJ1-4; 12 bases line up with TRBD1. V shed 4 bases and J 0 bases; nucleotides not matched to a gene: 6. The germline CDR1 and CDR2 sequences are LGHDT and YNNKEL (reference sequence). The CDR3 contains 18 residues. The CDR3 DNA is TGTGCCAGCAGCCCAGGGACAGGGGGCGGCACAACTAATGAAAAACTGTTTTTT. This gives the protein CASSPGTGGGTTNEKLFF.

The rearrangement uses TRBV7-8 and TRBJ2-7; possibly TRBD1 for D (6 bases). CDR1 and CDR2 from the germline V gene are SGHVS and FQNEAQ. The CDR3 runs to 15 residues. Trimming took off 1 base at V and 6 bases at J, with 16 bases between the two ends. CDR3 in DNA: TGTGCCAGCAGCTTAGTCCAGTCAGGGGAAGCCGAGCAGTACTTC. Its translation: CASSLVQSGEAEQYF.

The chain uses TRBV6-5 and TRBJ2-2; TRBD2 agrees at 7 bases. Germline CDR1 is MNHEY and CDR2 is SVGAGI. V lost 11 bases to trimming and J lost 7 bases; unmatched junction nucleotides: 13. There are 14 residues in the CDR3. The CDR3, as DNA: TGTGCCGCCCGCTCCGGGAGGCGTATCGGGGAGCTGTTTTTT. It codes for CAARSGRRIGELFF.

V gene TRBV2 combines with J gene TRBJ1-5; 7 nucleotides line up with TRBD1. Germline V gives CDR1 SNHLY, CDR2 FYNNEI. The J segment lost 7 bases and the V segment lost 2 bases, leaving 5 bases of the junction unmatched. The CDR3 has 14 residues. CDR3 nucleotides: TGTGCCAGCAGTGAAATCTCAGGGGGACAGCCCCAGCATTTT. It is translated as CASSEISGGQPQHF.

The chain employs TRBV5-4 and TRBJ2-3; no firm D call. Trimming stripped 0 bases from V and 13 bases from J, with 12 bases between. CDR3 length: 12 amino acids. CDR1 and CDR2 from the germline V gene are SGHNT and YYREEE (reference sequence). This CDR3 is CASSLAGSWEYF. As DNA, the CDR3 is TGTGCCAGCAGCTTGGCCGGGTCATGGGAGTATTTT. The entire variable domain, with the rest obtained from reference TRBV5-4 and TRBJ2-3, is as follows: ETGVTQSPTHLIKTRGQQVTLRCSSQSGHNTVSWYQQALGQGPQFIFQYYREEENGRGNFPPRFSGLQFPNYSSELNVNALELDDSALYLCASSLAGSWEYFGPGTRLTVL.

The CDR3 DNA follows: TGTGCCAGCAGTCTCGGGAGCTCTGGAAACACCATATATTTT. This translates into CASSLGSSGNTIYF. This sequence joins TRBV2 and TRBJ1-3; D is unresolved. There are 14 residues in the CDR3. V lost 5 bases, J lost 0 bases, and 8 bases lay in between. Germline-derived CDR1 and CDR2 are SNHLY and FYNNEI.

This clone was detected only once. The genes are TRBV6-5 and TRBJ1-1; 7 bases align to TRBD1. The CDR3 loop spans 14 amino acids. Trimming at V came to 2 bases and at J to 7 bases, leaving 7 bases not matched to a gene. Germline CDR1 is MNHEY and CDR2 is SVGAGI. DNA for the CDR3: TGTGCCAGCAGTTACCTGACAGGGAAGAGTGAAGCTTTCTTT. This sequence encodes CASSYLTGKSEAFF.

Remarks on this clone: A junction end diverges from the germline sequence, so it may reflect a read error. This chain joins TRBV27 and TRBJ2-7; maybe TRBD2 (6 bases). This CDR3 has 14 amino acids. Per germline, CDR1 MNHEY and CDR2 SMNVEV (reference sequence). CDR3 region: CASSLTRLSYEQYF. Written as DNA, the CDR3 is TGTGCCAGCAGTTTGACTAGACTCTCCTATGAGCAGTACTTC.

This clone has just one count. The chain carries TRBV6-5 and TRBJ1-1; no clear D gene. Germline CDR1 and CDR2: MNHEY and SVGAGI. Between the trimmed V and J ends, which lost 6 bases and 1 base, there was a span of 12 bases. This CDR3 is 14 amino acids long. The CDR3: CASRLERENTEAFF. The CDR3 coding sequence is TGTGCCAGCAGACTCGAACGGGAGAACACTGAAGCTTTCTTT.

The V and J genes are TRBV19 and TRBJ1-1; 7 bases agree with TRBD1. The CDR3 has 15 amino acids. CDR1 is LNHDA, CDR2 SQIVND, per germline (reference sequence). Losses at the gene ends were 2 bases for V and 0 bases for J; bases not matched to a gene: 3. The CDR3 DNA follows: TGTGCCAGTAGTATACAGGGGGGTCTGAACACTGAAGCTTTCTTT. The encoded protein is CASSIQGGLNTEAFF.

The gene calls are TRBV5-4 and TRBJ2-3, with D perhaps matching TRBD1 (6 bases). CDR3 length: 17 residues. CDR1 and CDR2 from the germline V gene are SGHNT and YYREEE (reference sequence). Between the trimmed V and J ends, which lost 1 base and 3 bases, there was a span of 18 bases. The CDR3 DNA sequence: TGTGCCAGCAGCTTGATCGGCAGGGGTAGTATTACAGATACGCAGTATTTT. Amino acid sequence: CASSLIGRGSITDTQYF. Looking up the rest from reference TRBV5-4 and TRBJ2-3 gives the full variable domain: ETGVTQSPTHLIKTRGQQVTLRCSSQSGHNTVSWYQQALGQGPQFIFQYYREEENGRGNFPPRFSGLQFPNYSSELNVNALELDDSALYLCASSLIGRGSITDTQYFGPGTRLTVL.

The genes are TRBV30 and TRBJ2-3, with 10 bases lining up with TRBD2. After removal of 3 bases from V and 0 bases from J, the junction contained 3 bases not matched to a gene. The CDR3 has 15 residues. The germline V gene has CDR1 GTSNPN and CDR2 SVGIG (reference sequence). This chain's CDR3 is CAWRLAGTSTDTQYF. DNA for the CDR3: TGTGCCTGGAGACTAGCGGGGACGAGCACAGATACGCAGTATTTT.

This chain links TRBV25-1 with TRBJ1-2; 7 nucleotides match TRBD1. Germline V gives CDR1 MGHDK, CDR2 SYGVNS. The CDR3 is made up of 13 amino acids. V was clipped by 1 base and J by 12 bases; unmatched bases: 8. CDR3 amino acids: CASSESAGGGNTF. The CDR3 DNA follows: TGTGCCAGCAGTGAATCAGCGGGAGGGGGCAACACCTTC.

The genes are TRBV19 and TRBJ2-1; TRBD1 matches at 8 bases. CDR3 length: 14 amino acids. V lost 3 bases, J lost 4 bases, and 2 bases stayed unmatched. Per germline, CDR1 LNHDA and CDR2 SQIVND (reference sequence). The CDR3 DNA sequence: TGTGCCAGTAGTATCGGACAGGGTTACAATGAGCAGTTCTTC. It encodes CASSIGQGYNEQFF.

The rearrangement uses TRBV24-1 and TRBJ2-2; 10 nucleotides match TRBD1. CDR3 length: 15 residues. Germline CDR1 KGHDR, CDR2 SFDVKD. The ends lost 4 bases at V and 6 bases at J; junction bases unmatched: 4. The CDR3 nucleotides read TGTGCCACCAGTGAGGCCGGGACAGGGGCCGGGGAGCTGTTTTTT. Amino acids: CATSEAGTGAGELFF.

The rearrangement joins TRBV3-1 (or the pseudogene TRBV3-2) to TRBJ2-3; D unresolved. Deletions cut 4 bases from V and 1 base from J, with 6 bases between. The CDR3 is 13 residues long. Germline CDR1 reads LGHDT; CDR2 reads YNNKEL (reference sequence). The CDR3 DNA sequence: TGTGCCAGCAGCCCCCGGGGCACAGATACGCAGTATTTT. Its translation: CASSPRGTDTQYF.

The chain employs TRBV7-2 and TRBJ2-7; possibly TRBD1 or TRBD2 for D (5 bases each). V was trimmed by 3 bases and J by 2 bases, leaving 14 bases between them. This CDR3 has 15 residues. The germline V gene has CDR1 SGHTA and CDR2 FQGNSA. CDR3 in amino acids: CASSFGTAETYEQYF. The CDR3 DNA follows: TGTGCCAGCAGCTTTGGGACGGCAGAGACCTACGAGCAGTACTTC.